This T cell receptor (beta chain) was sequenced for a study of lymphopenia after photon versus proton radiotherapy. Produced via immunoSEQ multiplex PCR; TCRdb's table is partial and in-frame only. There are 35,000 to 50,000 clones in the sample; approximately 83% occur only once, and over 20% lies in the top ten. V shed 0 bases, J shed 2 bases, and the junction held 2 bases outside the gene matches. This CDR3 has 16 residues. CDR1 SGDLS and CDR2 YYNGEE come from the germline V gene. Sequencing was performed on peripheral blood, taken from a patient treated with proton-based radiotherapy. The chain has TRBV9 and TRBJ1-4, with TRBD1 matching over 9 bases. This sequence originates from a woman between 70 and 85 years old with pancreatic cancer. CDR3 in amino acids: CASSVEDRGTNEKLFF. CDR3 coding DNA: TGTGCCAGCAGCGTAGAGGACAGGGGCACTAATGAAAAACTGTTTTTT.